A single sample is the source of the 15 T cell receptor beta chains below, sequenced in a study of T cells in Graves' hyperthyroidism and ophthalmopathy (dated by TCRdb to between 2019 and 2020). The protocol used for the library was multiplex PCR. The run used an Illumina HiSeq 2000. The TCR beta CDR3 regions were amplified from the RNA transcripts. The TCR CDR3 was subjected to a first round of RT-PCR using the HTBI primer set and the Qiagen OneStep RT-PCR kit. TCRdb reprocessed the public reads (quality trimming at Q25 with fastp, clone calling with MiXCR) and kept in-frame beta chains. Rows are combined by CDR3 protein, so each entry shows the most common genes and DNA. Counted in this sample were over 450,000 distinct CDR3 sequences; approximately 17% of them appeared once. Clones ranked in the top ten supply 17% of the sample. The material sequenced was blood. The receptor set was obtained from a woman aged 18-30 years with Graves' ophthalmopathy.

This clonotype was seen a few times. Here the CDR3 reads CASSYSSSGVSTDTQYF. CDR3 in DNA: TGTGCCAGCAGTTACTCTAGTAGCGGAGTAAGCACAGATACGCAGTATTTT. The chain uses TRBV6-5 and TRBJ2-3, with D perhaps matching TRBD2 (6 bases). The ends were cut back, 0 bases at V and 0 bases at J, with 13 bases in the middle. In germline, CDR1 is MNHEY, CDR2 SVGAGI. The CDR3 has 17 amino acids.

This clonotype was seen many times. CDR3 nucleotides: TGTGCCAGCAGTTTAGGAAAAACTGAAGCTTTCTTT. It yields the protein CASSLGKTEAFF. This sequence joins TRBV12-3 or TRBV12-4 and TRBJ1-1; no firm D call. This CDR3 is 12 amino acids long. V lost 1 base to trimming and J lost 5 bases, with 5 bases between them.

This clonotype has at least ten counts. This rearrangement joins TRBV28 to TRBJ1-2; maybe TRBD1 (6 bases). The CDR3 has 14 amino acids. The germline V gene has CDR1 MDHEN and CDR2 SYDVKM. Deletions cut 7 bases from V and 6 bases from J, with 18 bases between. This chain's CDR3 is CASIEGVRGNGYTF. In DNA, the CDR3 is TGTGCCAGCATTGAGGGGGTTAGAGGTAATGGCTACACCTTC.

This chain links TRBV29-1 with TRBJ1-4; D is undetermined. There are 13 residues in the CDR3. Trimming pared 6 bases from V and 0 bases from J, leaving 8 bases between. Germline values: CDR1 SQVTM, CDR2 ANQGSEA. CDR3 sequence: CSVLGATNEKLFF. The DNA of the CDR3 is TGCAGCGTATTAGGAGCAACTAATGAAAAACTGTTTTTT.

This rearrangement joins TRBV11-2 to TRBJ2-2, with TRBD1 matching over 7 bases. V lost 6 bases, J lost 5 bases, and 6 bases stayed unmatched. This CDR3 has 14 amino acids. The germline V gene has CDR1 SGHAT and CDR2 FQNNGV. The CDR3 DNA sequence: TGTGCCAGCAGTTTGGGACAGCCTACCGGGGAGCTGTTTTTT. Translation: CASSLGQPTGELFF.

This clonotype was counted at least ten times. The chain couples TRBV20-1 to TRBJ2-7; the match to TRBD2 covers 12 bases. The CDR3 runs to 18 residues. Germline trimming cut 3 bases from V and 4 bases from J; bases unmatched to any gene: 16. Germline V gives CDR1 DFQATT, CDR2 SNEGSKA (reference sequence). CDR3 in DNA: TGCAGTGCTAGTACCCTAGCGGGAGGGATCGGCGAGCTTTACGAGCAGTACTTC. Translated, it gives CSASTLAGGIGELYEQYF.

The chain employs TRBV20-1 and TRBJ2-1; D call uncertain. Germline CDR1 reads DFQATT; CDR2 reads SNEGSKA (reference sequence). The CDR3 runs to 15 residues. Deletions cut 6 bases from V and 2 bases from J, with 17 bases between. The DNA for the CDR3 is TGCAGTGCCCATCCCGGGCGGCACCCCTACAATGAGCAGTTCTTC. Protein product: CSAHPGRHPYNEQFF.

The chain couples TRBV28 to TRBJ2-7; tentative D call: TRBD1 (5 bases). V shed 3 bases and J shed 6 bases, with 12 bases lying between them. This CDR3 region has 13 residues. Germline V gene sequence: CDR1 MDHEN, CDR2 SYDVKM. The CDR3 loop reads CASSLFQGGEQYF. The CDR3 bases are TGTGCCAGCAGTTTGTTTCAGGGTGGCGAGCAGTACTTC.

The chain couples TRBV24-1 to TRBJ1-2; the D is unclear. Germline V lookup: CDR1 KGHDR, CDR2 SFDVKD. The V end lost 4 bases, the J end lost 7 bases, and 6 bases lay between the germline ends. This CDR3 region has 11 residues. DNA for the CDR3: TGTGCCACCAGTGAGGGAGTTGGCTACACCTTC. It codes for CATSEGVGYTF.

A single count supports this clonotype. The chain has TRBV20-1 and TRBJ2-3; D perhaps matches TRBD1 (7 bases). The V gene lost 5 bases and the J gene lost 2 bases, with 17 bases spanning the gap. CDR1 and CDR2 from the germline V gene are DFQATT and SNEGSKA (reference sequence). This CDR3 contains 15 residues. CDR3 nucleotide sequence: TGCAGTGCTCCCCCGGGGGACAGAGCCACAGATACGCAGTATTTT. Amino acids: CSAPPGDRATDTQYF.

About this clonotype itself: A much larger clone lies one base from this, so it may be a read error. The rearrangement joins TRBV5-1 to TRBJ2-2; unclear D gene. CDR1 and CDR2 (germline): SGHRS, YFSETQ. This CDR3 is 13 amino acids long. The CDR3 sequence is CTSSLESGGELFF. The CDR3, as DNA: TGCACCAGCAGCTTGGAGTCGGGCGGGGAGCTGTTTTTT. Complete variable domain (other parts from reference TRBV5-1 and TRBJ2-2): KAGVTQTPRYLIKTRGQQVTLSCSPISGHRSVSWYQQTPGQGLQFLFEYFSETQRNKGNFPGRFSGRQFSNSRSEMNVSTLELGDSALYLCTSSLESGGELFFGEGSRLTVL.

The chain uses TRBV4-1 and TRBJ2-7; D not resolved. The V end was cut by 4 bases, the J end by 3 bases, with 13 bases between. CDR3 length: 14 residues. CDR1 MGHRA and CDR2 YSYEKL come from the germline V gene. Here the CDR3 DNA reads TGCGCCAGCAGCCTTACGCGAGATCTCTACGAGCAGTACTTC. It encodes CASSLTRDLYEQYF.

The chain couples TRBV5-1 to TRBJ1-3; D not resolved. Trimming took 2 bases from V and 1 from J, leaving 7 bases between them. The germline V gene has CDR1 SGHRS and CDR2 YFSETQ. The CDR3 sequence is 14 residues long. The chain's CDR3 is CASSLGVSGNTIYF. The DNA for the CDR3 is TGCGCCAGCAGCTTAGGTGTATCTGGAAACACCATATATTTT.

This clonotype was observed many times. The V and J genes are TRBV3-1 and TRBJ1-1, with unresolved D. Trimming cost V 2 bases and J 5 bases, with 15 bases left between them. The CDR3 has 15 amino acids. CDR1 is LGHDT, CDR2 YNNKEL, per germline (reference sequence). The CDR3: CASSQTGLRGTEAFF. DNA for the CDR3: TGTGCCAGCAGCCAAACGGGCCTCCGAGGGACTGAAGCTTTCTTT.

The chain employs TRBV15 and TRBJ2-3; TRBD2 aligns across 9 bases. Unmatched junction bases numbered 9, after V lost 2 bases and J lost 6 bases. In germline, CDR1 is LNHNV, CDR2 YYDKDF (reference sequence). This CDR3 has 16 amino acids. The CDR3 sequence is CATSRLAGEFSDTQYF. CDR3 DNA: TGTGCCACCAGCAGATTAGCGGGGGAATTTTCCGATACGCAGTATTTT.